This T cell receptor beta chain was found in a study of blood T cell repertoires in COVID-19. The wider study: The cDNA or gDNA used as material had been derived from T cells, B-cell-depleted T cells, or PBMCs.

This clone was counted a few times. The method was immunoSEQ multiplex PCR; TCRdb's version includes in-frame clones alone and lacks a portion of them. The sample yields 50,000 to 65,000 clones, roughly 81% seen once. The V gene lost 0 bases and the J gene lost 7 bases, with 10 bases spanning the gap. Germline V gives CDR1 SGHRS, CDR2 YFSETQ. The CDR3 sequence is 14 residues long. This clonotype originated in a woman aged 55-70 years with acute or convalescent COVID-19. Sequencing input: peripheral blood. The genes are TRBV5-1 and TRBJ1-4; weak D call: TRBD1 (5 bases). CDR3 loop: CASSLAGEREKLFF. The CDR3, as DNA: TGCGCCAGCAGCTTGGCGGGGGAGCGTGAAAAACTGTTTTTT.